The rows below give T cell receptor beta chains drawn from one sample of a study of vaccination effects on CD4 cells after COVID-19. Which antigens these TCRs recognize remains unknown. The data were produced by immunoSEQ multiplex PCR, yet TCRdb's version contains in-frame clones alone and is incomplete. The sample lists tens of thousands of clones, approximately 76% occurring once. Source: CD4+ T cells from PBMCs cultured with HCoV-OC43 spike peptides, taken after COVID-19 vaccination. The receptors shown here come from a human donor who received a COVID-19 vaccine. Both conserved end residues are part of each CDR3. A D gene is named only where the DNA matches it firmly. Size values are once, few and many counts, or a class for expanded clones, and some rows have none.

CDR3nt: TGTGCCAGCAGCCAAGATAGGGGCCAGGGGGTCAAGGGCTATGGCTACACCTTC; CDR3aa: CASSQDRGQGVKGYGYTF; j_gene: TRBJ1-2; v_gene: TRBV3-1/TRBV3-2; d_gene: TRBD1; len: 18; abundance: .
CDR3nt: TGTGCCACCAGTGAAGGGCAGTACGGTCAGCCCCAGCATTTT; CDR3aa: CATSEGQYGQPQHF; j_gene: TRBJ1-5; v_gene: TRBV24-1; d_gene: .; len: 14; abundance: .
CDR3nt: TGTGCCAGCAGTTCTAGGACACAGGGTAACTATGGCTACACCTTC; CDR3aa: CASSSRTQGNYGYTF; j_gene: TRBJ1-2; v_gene: TRBV27; d_gene: .; len: 15; abundance: .
CDR3nt: TGTGCCAGCAGCCGACAACCTGGAAACACCATATATTTT; CDR3aa: CASSRQPGNTIYF; j_gene: TRBJ1-3; v_gene: TRBV14; d_gene: .; len: 13; abundance: few
CDR3nt: TGCGCCAGCAGCTTGGCGGGACAGGGAAACACCATATATTTT; CDR3aa: CASSLAGQGNTIYF; j_gene: TRBJ1-3; v_gene: TRBV5-1; d_gene: TRBD1; len: 14; abundance: .
CDR3nt: TGCGCCAGCAGCCTGGACAGGAGGAATGAAAAACTGTTTTTT; CDR3aa: CASSLDRRNEKLFF; j_gene: TRBJ1-4; v_gene: TRBV5-1; d_gene: TRBD1; len: 14; abundance: .
CDR3nt: TGTGCCTGGGGACATCTGAACACTGAAGCTTTCTTT; CDR3aa: CAWGHLNTEAFF; j_gene: TRBJ1-1; v_gene: TRBV30; d_gene: .; len: 12; abundance: few
CDR3nt: TGTGCCAGCTCACCCGCTTACGGGGGGGCCTTGGGGGAGCAGTTCTTC; CDR3aa: CASSPAYGGALGEQFF; j_gene: TRBJ2-1; v_gene: TRBV18; d_gene: TRBD2; len: 16; abundance: .
CDR3nt: TGTGCCAGCAGTCCCCGACAGGGGGTTTGGGCTTTCTTT; CDR3aa: CASSPRQGVWAFF; j_gene: TRBJ1-1; v_gene: TRBV6-5; d_gene: TRBD1; len: 13; abundance: .
CDR3nt: TGTGCCTCCCATAGCGGGGGGCCTATCGAGACCCAGTACTTC; CDR3aa: CASHSGGPIETQYF; j_gene: TRBJ2-5; v_gene: TRBV27; d_gene: TRBD2; len: 14; abundance: .
CDR3nt: TGTGCCACCAGTGATTTGCCCGCTAGCTTCCCCACCGGGGAGCTGTTTTTT; CDR3aa: CATSDLPASFPTGELFF; j_gene: TRBJ2-2; v_gene: TRBV24-1; d_gene: .; len: 17; abundance: .
CDR3nt: TGCGCCAGCAGCTTATTACAGGTAATGAACACTGAAGCTTTCTTT; CDR3aa: CASSLLQVMNTEAFF; j_gene: TRBJ1-1; v_gene: TRBV5-1; d_gene: .; len: 15; abundance: .
CDR3nt: TGTGCCAGCAGTAGCGCAGGGACACCCACAGATACGCAGTATTTT; CDR3aa: CASSSAGTPTDTQYF; j_gene: TRBJ2-3; v_gene: TRBV25-1; d_gene: .; len: 15; abundance: .
CDR3nt: TGTGCCAGCAGCTTCCCTCGGGGCCCTGGAAACACCATATATTTT; CDR3aa: CASSFPRGPGNTIYF; j_gene: TRBJ1-3; v_gene: TRBV7-2; d_gene: .; len: 15; abundance: few
CDR3nt: TGTGCCAGCAGTTCCCGGGGACAGGGGGGCAATCAGCCCCAGCATTTT; CDR3aa: CASSSRGQGGNQPQHF; j_gene: TRBJ1-5; v_gene: TRBV6-5; d_gene: TRBD1; len: 16; abundance: .
CDR3nt: TGCAGCGTTGACCCGGGGGAAAACACCATATATTTT; CDR3aa: CSVDPGENTIYF; j_gene: TRBJ1-3; v_gene: TRBV29-1; d_gene: .; len: 12; abundance: few
CDR3nt: TGTGCCACCAGCAGAGAGATGGGTAATAGAGAGACCCAGTACTTC; CDR3aa: CATSREMGNRETQYF; j_gene: TRBJ2-5; v_gene: TRBV15; d_gene: .; len: 15; abundance: .
CDR3nt: TGTGCCAGCAGTTCACACCAATCCGGTCAGCCCCAGCATTTT; CDR3aa: CASSSHQSGQPQHF; j_gene: TRBJ1-5; v_gene: TRBV27; d_gene: .; len: 14; abundance: few
CDR3nt: TGTGCCAGCAGCTTACGACAGCTGCAAGCAGATACGCAGTATTTT; CDR3aa: CASSLRQLQADTQYF; j_gene: TRBJ2-3; v_gene: TRBV5-6; d_gene: .; len: 15; abundance: .
CDR3nt: TGTGCCAGCTCACCACGGACCGCGGGGGCCACCGGGGAGCTGTTTTTT; CDR3aa: CASSPRTAGATGELFF; j_gene: TRBJ2-2; v_gene: TRBV18; d_gene: .; len: 16; abundance: .
CDR3nt: TGTGCCAGCAGTTATTTGGCGAGAAGGGGCTATGGCTACACCTTC; CDR3aa: CASSYLARRGYGYTF; j_gene: TRBJ1-2; v_gene: TRBV6-5; d_gene: .; len: 15; abundance: .
CDR3nt: TGTGCTAGTGGTTTGTTGGAGCCCCAGCATTTT; CDR3aa: CASGLLEPQHF; j_gene: TRBJ1-5; v_gene: TRBV12-5; d_gene: .; len: 11; abundance: .
CDR3nt: TGCGCCAGCAGCCCCGGACAGGGAAGAAACAATGAAAAACTGTTTTTT; CDR3aa: CASSPGQGRNNEKLFF; j_gene: TRBJ1-4; v_gene: TRBV5-1; d_gene: TRBD1; len: 16; abundance: .
CDR3nt: TGTGCCACCAGTGATTCGTGGGGACCGAACACCGGGGAGCTGTTTTTT; CDR3aa: CATSDSWGPNTGELFF; j_gene: TRBJ2-2; v_gene: TRBV24-1; d_gene: .; len: 16; abundance: few
CDR3nt: TGCGCCAGCAGTTTGGACGGTAATCAGCCCCAGCATTTT; CDR3aa: CASSLDGNQPQHF; j_gene: TRBJ1-5; v_gene: TRBV5-1; d_gene: .; len: 13; abundance: .
CDR3nt: TGTGCCAGCAGCTCAAGGACTAGCGGGGGTGAGCAGTTCTTC; CDR3aa: CASSSRTSGGEQFF; j_gene: TRBJ2-1; v_gene: TRBV7-2; d_gene: TRBD2; len: 14; abundance: .
CDR3nt: TGTGCCACCAGTGACTCCGGGACAGGGGGCGCTGGCTATGGCTACACCTTC; CDR3aa: CATSDSGTGGAGYGYTF; j_gene: TRBJ1-2; v_gene: TRBV24-1; d_gene: TRBD1; len: 17; abundance: .
CDR3nt: TGTGCCGCCAGAACGGGGCGGGGCGGGGAGCTGTTTTTT; CDR3aa: CAARTGRGGELFF; j_gene: TRBJ2-2; v_gene: TRBV6-5; d_gene: .; len: 13; abundance: .
CDR3nt: TGTGCCAGCAGTAACGGGGTCCAGCTAAAAAGCACAGATACGCAGTATTTT; CDR3aa: CASSNGVQLKSTDTQYF; j_gene: TRBJ2-3; v_gene: TRBV27; d_gene: .; len: 17; abundance: .
CDR3nt: TGTGCCAGCCGTAGGGACTGGGATAATTCACCCCTCCACTTT; CDR3aa: CASRRDWDNSPLHF; j_gene: TRBJ1-6; v_gene: TRBV25-1; d_gene: .; len: 14; abundance: .
CDR3nt: TGTGCCAGCGGTGGCGCGGGGATCGGAGAGACCCAGTACTTC; CDR3aa: CASGGAGIGETQYF; j_gene: TRBJ2-5; v_gene: TRBV2; d_gene: .; len: 14; abundance: .
CDR3nt: TGTGCTAGTGGTTTGGTTCCCACGACAGGGGGCATTAATTCACCCCTCCACTTT; CDR3aa: CASGLVPTTGGINSPLHF; j_gene: TRBJ1-6; v_gene: TRBV12-5; d_gene: TRBD1; len: 18; abundance: .
CDR3nt: TGTGCCACCAGCACAGTTGTCGGACAGCGCTATGGCTACACCTTC; CDR3aa: CATSTVVGQRYGYTF; j_gene: TRBJ1-2; v_gene: TRBV15; d_gene: .; len: 15; abundance: .
CDR3nt: TGTGCCAGTATGGGACACACCGGGGAGCTGTTTTTT; CDR3aa: CASMGHTGELFF; j_gene: TRBJ2-2; v_gene: TRBV19; d_gene: .; len: 12; abundance: .
CDR3nt: TGTGCCAGCAGCCTGTCCGCGGCCTTCACAGATACGCAGTATTTT; CDR3aa: CASSLSAAFTDTQYF; j_gene: TRBJ2-3; v_gene: TRBV3-1/TRBV3-2; d_gene: .; len: 15; abundance: .
CDR3nt: TGTGCCAGTAGTAAATCCGGGACAGGGGGCTTTTATAGCAATCAGCCCCAGCATTTT; CDR3aa: CASSKSGTGGFYSNQPQHF; j_gene: TRBJ1-5; v_gene: TRBV19; d_gene: TRBD1; len: 19; abundance: .
CDR3nt: TGCGCCAGCAGCTCACTGACAGGGGGCGCGTCCGGGGAGCTGTTTTTT; CDR3aa: CASSSLTGGASGELFF; j_gene: TRBJ2-2; v_gene: TRBV5-1; d_gene: TRBD1; len: 16; abundance: .
CDR3nt: TGCACCCCAGGTGGCTACACCTTC; CDR3aa: CTPGGYTF; j_gene: TRBJ1-2; v_gene: TRBV20-1; d_gene: .; len: 8; abundance: .
CDR3nt: TGTGCCAGCAGCTTGTACGACAATGAGCAGTTCTTC; CDR3aa: CASSLYDNEQFF; j_gene: TRBJ2-1; v_gene: TRBV5-6; d_gene: .; len: 12; abundance: once
CDR3nt: TGCGCCAGCAGCTTGGTGCCGAACACCGGGGAGCTGTTTTTT; CDR3aa: CASSLVPNTGELFF; j_gene: TRBJ2-2; v_gene: TRBV5-1; d_gene: .; len: 14; abundance: .
CDR3nt: TGTGCCAGCAGCCGGGCCAATGCTAACTATGGCTACACCTTC; CDR3aa: CASSRANANYGYTF; j_gene: TRBJ1-2; v_gene: TRBV4-2; d_gene: .; len: 14; abundance: .
CDR3nt: TGTGCCAGCAGTGAAACGGCAATATCCTACAATGAGCAGTTCTTC; CDR3aa: CASSETAISYNEQFF; j_gene: TRBJ2-1; v_gene: TRBV2; d_gene: .; len: 15; abundance: .
CDR3nt: TGTGCCATCCTTGGAGGATTGGGACATGGCTACACCTTC; CDR3aa: CAILGGLGHGYTF; j_gene: TRBJ1-2; v_gene: TRBV10-3; d_gene: .; len: 13; abundance: .
CDR3nt: TGTGCCAGCAGCTTAGCCGGGGGGTGGTATGAAGCTTTCTTT; CDR3aa: CASSLAGGWYEAFF; j_gene: TRBJ1-1; v_gene: TRBV7-8; d_gene: .; len: 14; abundance: .
CDR3nt: TGCGCCAGCAGCGCGGTGGGGGGGGGCAACCAAGAGACCCAGTACTTC; CDR3aa: CASSAVGGGNQETQYF; j_gene: TRBJ2-5; v_gene: TRBV5-1; d_gene: .; len: 16; abundance: .
CDR3nt: TGTGCCAGCAGCGATGGACAGGGTGTAGGCTACACCTTC; CDR3aa: CASSDGQGVGYTF; j_gene: TRBJ1-2; v_gene: TRBV9; d_gene: TRBD1; len: 13; abundance: .
CDR3nt: TGCGCCAGCAGCTTGGATGGGGCTAGGGGATCTCAGCCCCAGCATTTT; CDR3aa: CASSLDGARGSQPQHF; j_gene: TRBJ1-5; v_gene: TRBV5-1; d_gene: .; len: 16; abundance: .
CDR3nt: TGCGCCAGCAGCTTGGGGGTCGGGGCCTCCAAAAACATTCAGTACTTC; CDR3aa: CASSLGVGASKNIQYF; j_gene: TRBJ2-4; v_gene: TRBV5-1; d_gene: .; len: 16; abundance: .